The rows below give T cell receptor beta chains drawn from one sample of a study of low-dose radiotherapy and immunotherapy resistance in tumors. TCRdb reanalysed the reads using MiXCR and keeps one entry per CDR3 protein. The table records tens of thousands of distinct CDR3 sequences, less than 25% of them present only once. The specimen was PBMCs, collected before treatment. The source is a male donor with prostate cancer. Each CDR3 is given with its conserved first and last residue. Size tells how often a clone was seen (once, few, many) or the class of an expanded clone, and some rows leave it out.

CASSEFGVNTEAFF | TRBJ1-1 | many | TRBV6-1
CSVIPDAGPTQYF | TRBJ2-3 | few | TRBV29-1
CSAPQTSRNEQFF | TRBJ2-1 | many | TRBV20-1
CASSEQAGVDTDTQYF | TRBJ2-3 | many | TRBV2
CASSQDGTGRNYGYTF | TRBJ1-2 | many | TRBV14
CASSARPGLGPYNEQFF | TRBJ2-1 | many | TRBV7-9
CASSSRQGDGYTF | TRBJ1-2 | many | TRBV27
CASSIRQNTEAFF | TRBJ1-1 | many | TRBV19
CATSAEPGASSYTF | TRBJ1-2 | - | TRBV24-1
CASSGTSGNEQFF | TRBJ2-1 | many | TRBV4-1
CASSETRTWPQHF | TRBJ1-5 | many | TRBV6-1
CASSTNSGQGPSYEQYF | TRBJ2-7 | many | TRBV21-1
CASSYTGLPTDTQYF | TRBJ2-3 | many | TRBV6-2/TRBV6-3
CASRRSLGTPAETGELFF | TRBJ2-2 | many | TRBV12-3/TRBV12-4
CASEALGGANEQFF | TRBJ2-1 | many | TRBV30
CASSSGLAGPRSGEQYF | TRBJ2-7 | many | TRBV13
CASSVGTVNQETQYF | TRBJ2-5 | - | TRBV9
CASSQEGTGVMKTQYF | TRBJ2-5 | many | TRBV4-1
CASSFQPSYEQYF | TRBJ2-7 | many | TRBV5-1
CASSLAGTSNQPQHF | TRBJ1-5 | many | TRBV5-1
CASSYSGGAYNEQFF | TRBJ2-1 | many | TRBV11-3
CASSLSAGWGTQYF | TRBJ2-5 | once | TRBV28
CASSLTQRLALGWGIYNEQFF | TRBJ2-1 | many | TRBV5-1
CASSHDGTVGETQYF | TRBJ2-5 | - | TRBV5-5
CASSPGQAGRRAFF | TRBJ1-1 | - | TRBV7-2
CSAEGPNEQYF | TRBJ2-7 | many | TRBV20-1
CATASGQGTYEQYF | TRBJ2-7 | - | TRBV5-1
CSAHGGGRHNEQFF | TRBJ2-1 | many | TRBV20-1
CASSYFRLAGAYEQYF | TRBJ2-7 | many | TRBV6-5
CASSPGTGVDEQYF | TRBJ2-7 | - | TRBV4-2
CASSATGGFGYTF | TRBJ1-2 | many | TRBV11-2
CASSLPGPGGEQYF | TRBJ2-7 | - | TRBV5-4